Following are 18 T cell receptor beta chains from one sample sequenced in a study of low-dose radiotherapy and immunotherapy resistance in tumors. Alpha- and beta-chain coverage of first-strand cDNA came from TRAV- and TRBV-specific primers. TCRs were put through approximately 20 PCR cycles of amplification with Phusion. A constant-region primer and the V-primer adapter served as the primer pair. TCRdb independently ran MiXCR on the reads; one entry per CDR3 protein. Of about 10,000 distinct CDR3 sequences in the sample, roughly 60% were seen once. The receptor set was obtained from a human donor with advanced metastatic prostate, ovarian, gallbladder or colorectal cancer (not recorded which). This table probably holds off-target reads from a library built for another chain.

The chain is built from TRBV6-1 and TRBJ1-5; 12 nucleotides match TRBD1. The CDR3 is made up of 16 amino acids. V gave up 10 bases and J gave up 4 bases; unmatched junction bases: 11. CDR1 and CDR2 (germline): MNHNS, SASEGT. Here the CDR3 reads CAISGTGGRTNQPQHF. The DNA of the CDR3 is TGTGCCATATCCGGGACAGGGGGCCGGACTAATCAGCCCCAGCATTTT.

The chain has TRBV19 and TRBJ2-7; the D gene is possibly TRBD1 (6 bases). Trimming pared 6 bases from V and 1 base from J, leaving 13 bases between. The CDR3 runs to 14 residues. Germline lookup yields CDR1 LNHDA and CDR2 SQIVND (reference sequence). The CDR3 sequence is CASSTSDSSYEQYF. The CDR3 DNA is TGTGCCAGTAGCACCTCGGACAGTTCCTACGAGCAGTACTTC.

The sample holds a few counts of this clonotype. The V gene is TRBV6-1, the J gene TRBJ2-7; D unresolved. Looked up from germline, CDR1 is MNHNS and CDR2 is SASEGT. CDR3 size: 12 residues. Trimming pared 4 bases from V and 4 bases from J, leaving 8 bases between. The CDR3 sequence is CASSADGYEQYF. DNA for the CDR3: TGTGCCAGCAGTGCCGACGGATACGAGCAGTACTTC.

The V call is TRBV5-4, the J call TRBJ2-5; 7 nucleotides line up with TRBD2. Germline CDR1 reads SGHNT; CDR2 reads YYREEE (reference sequence). The ends lost 2 bases at V and 4 bases at J; junction bases unmatched: 5. CDR3 length: 14 amino acids. The CDR3 spells CASSLNLAAETQYF. DNA of the CDR3: TGTGCCAGCAGCTTAAACCTAGCGGCAGAGACCCAGTACTTC.

The V and J genes are TRBV6-5 and TRBJ2-1, with D possibly matching TRBD2 (5 bases). The V end was cut by 0 bases, the J end by 7 bases, with 16 bases between. The germline V gene encodes CDR1 MNHEY and CDR2 SVGAGI. This CDR3 is 16 amino acids long. In DNA form, the CDR3 reads TGTGCCAGCAGTTACTCTAAGGGAGTCAGGTGGAATGAGCAGTTCTTC. This sequence encodes CASSYSKGVRWNEQFF.

The gene calls are TRBV27 and TRBJ2-1; D is ambiguous. Germline CDR1 is MNHEY and CDR2 is SMNVEV (reference sequence). This CDR3 comprises 12 residues. The germline V and J ends were trimmed by 5 bases and 12 bases, with 14 bases remaining between them. The CDR3 DNA reads TGTGCCAGCAGTCCCCGAGTCTTTAGGCAGTTCTTC. Protein: CASSPRVFRQFF.

The chain employs TRBV4-2 and TRBJ2-1, with D perhaps matching TRBD2 (6 bases). CDR3 length: 15 residues. Deletions cut 4 bases from V and 5 bases from J, with 15 bases between. Germline lookup yields CDR1 LGHNA and CDR2 YNFKEQ. Here the CDR3 reads CASSLQVGGHNEQFF. CDR3 in DNA: TGTGCCAGCAGCCTCCAGGTTGGAGGGCACAATGAGCAGTTCTTC.

This clonotype was counted between two and nine times. The V call is TRBV5-5, the J call TRBJ2-2; 10 nucleotides match TRBD2. The CDR3 runs to 15 residues. Per germline, CDR1 SGHKS and CDR2 YYEKEE (reference sequence). Germline trimming cut 0 bases from V and 6 bases from J; bases unmatched to any gene: 2. CDR3 coding DNA: TGTGCCAGCAGCTTGGTAGCGGGAGGCGCCGGGGAGCTGTTTTTT. Protein: CASSLVAGGAGELFF. The full variable domain, rest sourced from reference TRBV5-5 and TRBJ2-2, is DAGVTQSPTHLIKTRGQQVTLRCSPISGHKSVSWYQQVLGQGPQFIFQYYEKEERGRGNFPDRFSARQFPNYSSELNVNALLLGDSALYLCASSLVAGGAGELFFGEGSRLTVL.

This clonotype was observed a single time. V usage is TRBV6-6 and J usage is TRBJ2-5, with TRBD1 identical over 9 bases. Unmatched junction bases numbered 7, after V lost 3 bases and J lost 5 bases. Germline V CDR1 and CDR2: MNHNY, SVGAGI (reference sequence). The CDR3 consists of 15 residues. The DNA of the CDR3 is TGTGCCAGCAGTTATAGGACAGGGGTAGGGGAGACCCAGTACTTC. Its translation is CASSYRTGVGETQYF.

The chain recombines TRBV7-4 with TRBJ2-5; D gene unclear. The V end lost 5 bases, the J end lost 1 base, and 8 bases lay between the germline ends. The CDR3 runs 13 residues. Germline V gene lookup returns CDR1 SGHVT and CDR2 SQSDAQ. The CDR3 nucleotides are TGTGCCAGCAGCCCTGACCCCCAAGAGACCCAGTACTTC. Its protein product is CASSPDPQETQYF. The full variable domain, its missing parts supplied by reference TRBV7-4 and TRBJ2-5, is GAGVSQSPRYKVAKRGRDVALRCDSISGHVTLYWYRQTLGQGSEVLTYSQSDAQRDKSGRPSGRFSAERPERSVSTLKIQRTEQGDSAVYLCASSPDPQETQYFGPGTRLLVL.

V is TRBV7-2 and J is TRBJ2-1, with D tentatively TRBD2 (7 bases). Trimming stripped 10 bases from V and 8 bases from J, with 18 bases between. CDR3 length equals 13 residues. The germline CDR1 and CDR2 sequences are SGHTA and FQGNSA. This CDR3 reads CATGGQGSDEQFF. CDR3 DNA: TGTGCCACCGGGGGGCAGGGGAGCGATGAGCAGTTCTTC. The full variable domain, completed using reference TRBV7-2 and TRBJ2-1, is GAGVSQSPSNKVTEKGKDVELRCDPISGHTALYWYRQSLGQGLEFLIYFQGNSAPDKSGLPSDRFSAERTGGSVSTLTIQRTQQEDSAVYLCATGGQGSDEQFFGPGTRLTVL.

The sample holds one count of this clonotype. The rearrangement joins TRBV5-1 to TRBJ2-5, with D perhaps matching TRBD1 or TRBD2 (5 bases each). The CDR3 consists of 17 residues. The V end lost 4 bases, the J end lost 7 bases, and 26 bases lay between the germline ends. The V gene's germline CDR1 is SGHRS and CDR2 YFSETQ. Here the CDR3 DNA reads TGCGCCAGCAGCCAGGTTCAGGGAGCGCGGAGGTGGAGGACCCAGTACTTC. As protein: CASSQVQGARRWRTQYF.

V is TRBV2 and J is TRBJ1-4; D is unclear. Trimming stripped 2 bases from V and 0 bases from J, with 4 bases between. Per germline, CDR1 SNHLY and CDR2 FYNNEI. The CDR3 runs to 14 residues. The CDR3 loop reads CASSETATNEKLFF. CDR3 DNA sequence: TGTGCCAGCAGTGAAACAGCAACTAATGAAAAACTGTTTTTT.

In this sample, this clonotype is medium-sized. The V gene is TRBV28, the J gene TRBJ1-1; D possibly corresponds to TRBD1 (5 bases). The CDR3 spans 13 residues. Deletions cut 2 bases from V and 4 bases from J, with 8 bases between. Germline-derived CDR1 and CDR2 are MDHEN and SYDVKM. For the CDR3, the DNA is TGTGCCAGCAGTTTAGGGGGGGGCACTGAAGCTTTCTTT. Protein sequence: CASSLGGGTEAFF.

The chain recombines TRBV19 with TRBJ1-5, with D tentatively TRBD1 (5 bases). The CDR3 has 18 residues. CDR1 LNHDA and CDR2 SQIVND come from the germline V gene (reference sequence). Trimming removed 6 bases at V and 0 bases at J, with 21 bases between. CDR3 DNA: TGTGCCAGTAGCGAACGCAGGGCCACTTCCTATAGCAATCAGCCCCAGCATTTT. This encodes CASSERRATSYSNQPQHF.

The V and J genes are TRBV19 and TRBJ1-2; D is unclear. CDR1 and CDR2 from the germline V gene are LNHDA and SQIVND (reference sequence). The CDR3 is made up of 14 amino acids. V dropped 5 bases and J dropped 8 bases, with 18 bases sitting between them. The CDR3 bases are TGTGCCAGTAGTCCAGACACCCGACGGGGAGGCTACACCTTC. Translation: CASSPDTRRGGYTF.

The genes are TRBV19 and TRBJ1-2, with 8 bases lining up with TRBD1. CDR1 and CDR2 (germline): LNHDA, SQIVND (reference sequence). The length of the CDR3 is 12 residues. V shed 7 bases, J shed 7 bases, and the junction held 5 bases outside the gene matches. CDR3 sequence: CASKGQERGYTF. The CDR3 DNA reads as TGTGCCAGTAAGGGACAGGAGCGTGGCTACACCTTC.

The chain has TRBV28 and TRBJ1-1; D is perhaps TRBD1 (5 bases). Germline assignment: CDR1 MDHEN and CDR2 SYDVKM. The V end lost 5 bases, the J end lost 4 bases, and 14 bases lay between the germline ends. This CDR3 comprises 14 residues. DNA of the CDR3: TGTGCCAGCAGTCCTCTCCGAGGGGTCACTGAAGCTTTCTTT. It codes for CASSPLRGVTEAFF.